This T cell receptor (beta chain) appears in the sequencing data of a study of a mutant IDH1 vaccine in newly diagnosed glioma. Study-wide background: Vaccination was launched 4-6 weeks after radiotherapy alone, or with temozolomide cycles. V12 corresponded to week 35 and V13 to week 47.

The time point: week 35, safety follow-up. In the vaccine, a single dose held 300 ug of the mutant IDH1 20-mer peptide, along with topical imiquimod. The method was immunoSEQ multiplex PCR; TCRdb's version includes in-frame clones alone and lacks a portion of them. Among over 45,000 clones listed, 70% to 80% were seen once. This clone appeared a few times. Its cognate antigen is unknown. Germline CDR1 reads MNHNS; CDR2 reads SASEGT. Trimming took 2 bases from V and 0 from J; bases not matched to a gene: 15. This CDR3 spans 20 amino acids. The chain is built from TRBV6-1 and TRBJ2-1; 8 positions match TRBD2. The source material was PBMCs, sampled from a glioma patient whose treatment included an IDH1 peptide vaccine. The clonotype was recovered from a middle-aged man with glioma. The CDR3 coding sequence is TGTGCCAGCAGTGAACGGACTCATGGCGGGAGGATCGGCTCCTACAATGAGCAGTTCTTC. Translated: CASSERTHGGRIGSYNEQFF.